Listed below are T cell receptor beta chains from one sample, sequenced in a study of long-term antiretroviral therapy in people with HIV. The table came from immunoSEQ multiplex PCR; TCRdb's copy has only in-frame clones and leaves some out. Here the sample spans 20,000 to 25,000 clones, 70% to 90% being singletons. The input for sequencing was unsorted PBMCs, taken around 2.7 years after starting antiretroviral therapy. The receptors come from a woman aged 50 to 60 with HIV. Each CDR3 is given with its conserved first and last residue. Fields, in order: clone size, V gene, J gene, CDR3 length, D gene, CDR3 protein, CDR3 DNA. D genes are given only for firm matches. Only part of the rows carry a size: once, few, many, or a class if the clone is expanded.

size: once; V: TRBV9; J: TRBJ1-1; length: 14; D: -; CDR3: CASSSGWGRTEAFF; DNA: TGTGCCAGCAGCTCAGGTTGGGGTCGTACTGAAGCTTTCTTT
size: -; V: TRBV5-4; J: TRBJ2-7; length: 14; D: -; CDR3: CASSPGSPTYEQYF; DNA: TGTGCCAGCAGCCCCGGGTCTCCAACCTACGAGCAGTACTTC
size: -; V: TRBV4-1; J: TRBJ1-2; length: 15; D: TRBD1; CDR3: CASSQNRGPTEGYTF; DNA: TGCGCCAGCAGCCAAAACAGGGGACCTACGGAAGGCTACACCTTC
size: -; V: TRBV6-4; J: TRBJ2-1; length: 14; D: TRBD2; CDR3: CASRGLAGGGEQFF; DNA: TGTGCCAGCAGGGGACTAGCGGGAGGGGGCGAGCAGTTCTTC
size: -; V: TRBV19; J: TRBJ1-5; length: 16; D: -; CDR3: CASSPPGSGPRQPQHF; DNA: TGTGCCAGTAGTCCACCGGGGTCCGGGCCAAGGCAGCCCCAGCATTTT
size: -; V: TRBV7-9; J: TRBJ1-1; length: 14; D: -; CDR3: CASSLDMHNTEAFF; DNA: TGTGCCAGCAGCTTAGATATGCATAACACTGAAGCTTTCTTT
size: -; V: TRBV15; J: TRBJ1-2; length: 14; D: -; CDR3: CATSFDRSGYGYTF; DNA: TGTGCCACAAGCTTCGACAGGTCAGGCTATGGCTACACCTTC
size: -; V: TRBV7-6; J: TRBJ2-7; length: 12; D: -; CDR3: CASSPGGYEQYF; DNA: TGTGCCAGCAGCCCCGGAGGCTACGAGCAGTACTTC
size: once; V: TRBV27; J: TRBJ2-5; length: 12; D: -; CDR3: CASMGAGKTQYF; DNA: TGTGCCAGCATGGGGGCCGGGAAGACCCAGTACTTC
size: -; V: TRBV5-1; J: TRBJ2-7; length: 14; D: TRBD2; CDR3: CASSGGLAGSEQYF; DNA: TGCGCCAGCAGCGGAGGACTAGCGGGAAGCGAGCAGTACTTC
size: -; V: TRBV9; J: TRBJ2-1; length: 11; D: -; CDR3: CASSVGQEQFF; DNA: TGTGCCAGCAGCGTAGGCCAGGAGCAGTTCTTC
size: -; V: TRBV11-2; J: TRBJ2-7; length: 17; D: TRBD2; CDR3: CASSLGQQTSGMYEQYF; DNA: TGTGCCAGCAGCTTAGGGCAACAGACTAGCGGGATGTACGAGCAGTACTTC
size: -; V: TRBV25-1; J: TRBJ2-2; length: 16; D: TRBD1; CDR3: CASSVRDRGIGGELFF; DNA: TGTGCCAGCAGTGTCCGGGACAGGGGTATTGGCGGGGAGCTGTTTTTT
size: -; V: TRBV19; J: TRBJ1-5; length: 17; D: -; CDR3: CASSIGTGRRYNQPQHF; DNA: TGTGCCAGTAGTATAGGGACGGGACGGAGATACAATCAGCCCCAGCATTTT
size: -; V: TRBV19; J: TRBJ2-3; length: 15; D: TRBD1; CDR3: CASSIDGQGEDTQYF; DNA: TGTGCCAGTAGTATAGATGGACAGGGTGAGGATACGCAGTATTTT
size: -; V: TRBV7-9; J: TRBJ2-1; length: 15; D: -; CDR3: CASSLGTPLWNEQFF; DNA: TGTGCCAGCAGCTTAGGGACTCCTTTATGGAATGAGCAGTTCTTC
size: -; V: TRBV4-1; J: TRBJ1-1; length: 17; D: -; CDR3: CASSPAPAGEMNTEAFF; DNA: TGCGCCAGCAGCCCCGCCCCCGCGGGGGAGATGAACACTGAAGCTTTCTTT
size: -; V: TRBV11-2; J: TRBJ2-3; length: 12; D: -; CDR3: CASSLVSDTQYF; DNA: TGTGCCAGCAGCTTAGTCAGCGATACGCAGTATTTT
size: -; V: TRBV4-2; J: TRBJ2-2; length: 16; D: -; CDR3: CASSQDASSNTGELFF; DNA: TGTGCCAGCAGCCAAGATGCTAGCTCGAACACCGGGGAGCTGTTTTTT
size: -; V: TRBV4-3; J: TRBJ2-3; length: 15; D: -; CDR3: CASSQELALYDTQYF; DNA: TGCGCCAGCAGCCAAGAATTAGCCTTATACGATACGCAGTATTTT
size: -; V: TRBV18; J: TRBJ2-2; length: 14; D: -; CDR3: CASSPRRIYGELFF; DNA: TGTGCCAGCTCACCACGGAGAATATACGGGGAGCTGTTTTTT
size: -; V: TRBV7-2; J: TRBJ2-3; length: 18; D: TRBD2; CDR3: CASSPGLAHPQLTDTQYF; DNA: TGTGCCAGCAGCCCGGGACTAGCCCACCCTCAACTTACAGATACGCAGTATTTT
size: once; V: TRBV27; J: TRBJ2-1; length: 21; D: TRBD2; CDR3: CASSLSPGLAGVEDSYNEQFF; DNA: TGTGCCAGCAGTTTATCCCCGGGACTAGCGGGAGTCGAAGACTCCTACAATGAGCAGTTCTTC
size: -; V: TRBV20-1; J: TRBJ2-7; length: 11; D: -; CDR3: CSASSTYEQYF; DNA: TGCAGTGCTAGTTCCACCTACGAGCAGTACTTC
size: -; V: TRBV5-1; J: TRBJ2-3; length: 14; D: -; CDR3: CASSLQGEADTQYF; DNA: TGCGCCAGCAGCCTCCAAGGCGAGGCAGATACGCAGTATTTT
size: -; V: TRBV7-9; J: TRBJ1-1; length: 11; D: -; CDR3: CASSSASEAFF; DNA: TGTGCCAGCAGCTCGGCCAGTGAAGCTTTCTTT
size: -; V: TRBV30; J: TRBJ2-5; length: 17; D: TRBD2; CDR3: CAWSVQTSGINQETQYF; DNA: TGTGCCTGGAGTGTACAAACTAGCGGGATTAACCAAGAGACCCAGTACTTC
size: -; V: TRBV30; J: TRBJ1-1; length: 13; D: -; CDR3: CAWSVVEHTEAFF; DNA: TGTGCCTGGAGTGTAGTGGAGCACACTGAAGCTTTCTTT
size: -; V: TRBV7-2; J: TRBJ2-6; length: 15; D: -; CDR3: CASSLAGTGANVLTF; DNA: TGTGCCAGCAGCTTAGCGGGAACGGGGGCCAACGTCCTGACTTTC
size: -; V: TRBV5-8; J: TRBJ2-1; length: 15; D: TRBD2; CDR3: CASILGAGFEDEQFF; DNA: TGTGCCAGCATCCTTGGAGCGGGATTTGAGGATGAGCAGTTCTTC
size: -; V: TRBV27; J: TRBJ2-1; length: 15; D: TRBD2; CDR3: CASNDSGRDGDEQFF; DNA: TGTGCCAGCAACGACAGCGGGAGAGATGGAGATGAGCAGTTCTTC
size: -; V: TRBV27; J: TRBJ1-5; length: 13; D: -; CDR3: CATSGDSNQPQHF; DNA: TGTGCCACCTCGGGGGATAGCAATCAGCCCCAGCATTTT
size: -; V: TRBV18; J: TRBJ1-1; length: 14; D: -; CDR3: CASSPSGSRSEAFF; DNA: TGTGCCAGCTCACCATCAGGGTCTCGGTCTGAAGCTTTCTTT
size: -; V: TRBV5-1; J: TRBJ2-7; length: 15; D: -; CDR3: CASSLGQGRIYEQYF; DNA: TGCGCCAGCAGCTTGGGCCAGGGTAGGATCTACGAGCAGTACTTC
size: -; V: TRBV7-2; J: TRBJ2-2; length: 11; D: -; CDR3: CATRNTGELFF; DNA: TGTGCCACCCGTAACACCGGGGAGCTGTTTTTT
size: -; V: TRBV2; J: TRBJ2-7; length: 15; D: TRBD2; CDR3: CASRGLAQSSYEQYF; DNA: TGTGCCAGCAGGGGACTAGCGCAGAGCTCCTACGAGCAGTACTTC
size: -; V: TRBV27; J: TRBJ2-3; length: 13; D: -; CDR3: CASSLSSGDTQYF; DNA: TGTGCCAGCAGTTTATCGTCGGGGGATACGCAGTATTTT
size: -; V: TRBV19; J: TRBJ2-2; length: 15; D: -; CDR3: CASSMGYGNTGELFF; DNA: TGTGCCAGTAGTATGGGCTACGGAAACACCGGGGAGCTGTTTTTT
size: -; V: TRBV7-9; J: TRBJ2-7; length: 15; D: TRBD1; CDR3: CASSLPGTDLHEQYF; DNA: TGTGCCAGCAGCTTACCCGGGACAGATCTCCACGAGCAGTACTTC
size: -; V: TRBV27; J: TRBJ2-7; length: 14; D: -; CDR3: CASRAGQRRYEQYF; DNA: TGTGCCAGCAGGGCCGGACAGCGTCGGTACGAGCAGTACTTC
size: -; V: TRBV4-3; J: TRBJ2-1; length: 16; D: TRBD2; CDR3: CASSRGSAGGYNEQFF; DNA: TGCGCCAGCAGCCGCGGTTCGGCGGGAGGGTACAATGAGCAGTTCTTC
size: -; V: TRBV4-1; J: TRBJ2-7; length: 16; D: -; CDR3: CASSQDMAESSYEQYF; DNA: TGCGCCAGCAGCCAAGATATGGCAGAGAGCTCCTACGAGCAGTACTTC
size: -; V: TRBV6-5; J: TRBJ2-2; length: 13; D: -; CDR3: CASRPLVTGELFF; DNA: TGTGCCAGCAGACCATTGGTGACCGGGGAGCTGTTTTTT
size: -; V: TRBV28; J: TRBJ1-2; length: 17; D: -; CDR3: CASSSPAVGIANYGYTF; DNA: TGTGCCAGCAGTTCCCCCGCAGTGGGAATAGCTAACTATGGCTACACCTTC
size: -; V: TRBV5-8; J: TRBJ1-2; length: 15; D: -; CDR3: CASSFVNLEGIGYTF; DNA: TGTGCCAGCAGCTTTGTTAACCTGGAGGGAATTGGCTACACCTTC
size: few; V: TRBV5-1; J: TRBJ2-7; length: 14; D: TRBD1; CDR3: CASSSGTGAYEQYF; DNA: TGCGCCAGCAGCTCCGGGACAGGGGCCTACGAGCAGTACTTC
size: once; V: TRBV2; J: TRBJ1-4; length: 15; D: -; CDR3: CASQNQGLPNEKLFF; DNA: TGTGCCAGCCAAAACCAGGGACTACCTAATGAAAAACTGTTTTTT
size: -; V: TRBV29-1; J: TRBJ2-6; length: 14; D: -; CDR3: CSVAGPSGANVLTF; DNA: TGCAGCGTTGCGGGACCCTCTGGGGCCAACGTCCTGACTTTC
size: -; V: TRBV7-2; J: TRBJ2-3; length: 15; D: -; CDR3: CASSSPSARADTQYF; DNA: TGTGCCAGCAGCTCGCCGTCAGCTCGGGCAGATACGCAGTATTTT
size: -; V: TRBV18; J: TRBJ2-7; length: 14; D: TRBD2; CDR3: CASSATSADDEQYF; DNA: TGTGCCAGCTCTGCGACTAGCGCCGACGACGAGCAGTACTTC